This passage covers 4 T cell receptor beta chains from one sample sequenced in a study of cytotoxic CD8 clonotypes in ibrutinib-treated CLL. Generated by immunoSEQ multiplex PCR, the TCRdb table keeps only in-frame clones and is missing some. The table shows hundreds of thousands of clones, with under 70% occurring only once. The starting material was PBMCs, obtained after 36 months of ibrutinib treatment. Receptors originate from a human donor with chronic lymphocytic leukemia.

The chain combines TRBV5-6 with TRBJ2-5, with D possibly being TRBD2 (6 bases). CDR1 SGHDT and CDR2 YYEEEE come from the germline V gene. V was trimmed by 7 bases and J by 5 bases, leaving 21 bases between them. The CDR3 is made up of 15 amino acids. The CDR3 sequence: CASRARGNRRETQYF. The CDR3, as DNA: TGTGCCAGCCGGGCCCGGGGGAACAGGCGGGAGACCCAGTACTTC. The variable domain in full, with the rest retrieved from reference TRBV5-6 and TRBJ2-5, is DAGVTQSPTHLIKTRGQQVTLRCSPKSGHDTVSWYQQALGQGPQFIFQYYEEEERQRGNFPDRFSGHQFPNYSSELNVNALLLGDSALYLCASRARGNRRETQYFGPGTRLLVL.

J is TRBJ1-5 and V is TRBV4-1; TRBD1 is a possible D gene (6 bases). The V end lost 0 bases, the J end lost 2 bases, and 14 bases lay between the germline ends. The germline V gene has CDR1 MGHRA and CDR2 YSYEKL. This CDR3 spans 17 amino acids. The CDR3, as DNA: TGCGCCAGCAGCCAAGATCAAGTCCCAGGGGGCAATCAGCCCCAGCATTTT. Translating it yields CASSQDQVPGGNQPQHF.

This chain connects TRBV6-6 to TRBJ1-1, with D unclear. V lost 4 bases, J lost 3 bases, and 12 bases lay in between. The CDR3 contains 14 residues. Germline V gene sequence: CDR1 MNHNY, CDR2 SVGAGI (reference sequence). Here the CDR3 reads CASSSREKDTEAFF. The DNA of the CDR3 is TGTGCCAGCAGTTCAAGGGAAAAGGACACTGAAGCTTTCTTT.

J is TRBJ2-4 and V is TRBV19, with 8 bases identical to TRBD1. After removal of 4 bases from V and 2 bases from J, the junction contained 7 bases not matched to a gene. CDR3 size: 16 residues. From germline, CDR1 is LNHDA and CDR2 SQIVND (reference sequence). The CDR3 region has the DNA TGTGCCAGTAGTAGGGACAGGACAAATACCAAAAACATTCAGTACTTC. Its protein is CASSRDRTNTKNIQYF.